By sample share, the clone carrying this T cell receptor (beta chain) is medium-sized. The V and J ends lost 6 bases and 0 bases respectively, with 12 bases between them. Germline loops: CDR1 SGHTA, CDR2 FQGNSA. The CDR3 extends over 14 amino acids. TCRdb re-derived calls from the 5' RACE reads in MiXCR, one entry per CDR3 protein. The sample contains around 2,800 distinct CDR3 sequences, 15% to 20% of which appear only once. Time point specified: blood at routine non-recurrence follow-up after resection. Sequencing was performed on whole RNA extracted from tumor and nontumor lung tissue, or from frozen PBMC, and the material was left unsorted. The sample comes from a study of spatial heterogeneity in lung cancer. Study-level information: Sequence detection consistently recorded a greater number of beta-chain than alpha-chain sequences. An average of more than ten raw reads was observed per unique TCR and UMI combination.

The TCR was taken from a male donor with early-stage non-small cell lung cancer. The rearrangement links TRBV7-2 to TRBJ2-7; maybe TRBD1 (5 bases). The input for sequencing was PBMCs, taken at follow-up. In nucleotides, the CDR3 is TGTGCCAGCAGACCGGACACAAGCTCCTACGAGCAGTACTTC. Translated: CASRPDTSSYEQYF.